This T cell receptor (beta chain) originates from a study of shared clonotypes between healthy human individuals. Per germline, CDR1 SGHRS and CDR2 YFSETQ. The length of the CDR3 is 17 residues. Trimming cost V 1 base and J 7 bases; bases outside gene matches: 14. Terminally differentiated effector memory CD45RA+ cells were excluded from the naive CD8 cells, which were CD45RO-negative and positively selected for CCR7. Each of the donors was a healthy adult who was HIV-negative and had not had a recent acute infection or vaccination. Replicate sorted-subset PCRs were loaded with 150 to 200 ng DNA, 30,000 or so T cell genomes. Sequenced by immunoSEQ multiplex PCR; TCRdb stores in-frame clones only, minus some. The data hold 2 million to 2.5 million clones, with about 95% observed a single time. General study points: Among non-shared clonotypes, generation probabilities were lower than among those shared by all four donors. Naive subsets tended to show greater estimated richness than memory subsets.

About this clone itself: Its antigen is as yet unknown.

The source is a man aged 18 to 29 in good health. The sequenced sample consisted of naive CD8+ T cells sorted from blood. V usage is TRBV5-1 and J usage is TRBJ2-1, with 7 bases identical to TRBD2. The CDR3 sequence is CASSLSPGGYSPNEQFF. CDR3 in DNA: TGCGCCAGCAGCTTGTCTCCGGGGGGATACTCCCCAAATGAGCAGTTCTTC.